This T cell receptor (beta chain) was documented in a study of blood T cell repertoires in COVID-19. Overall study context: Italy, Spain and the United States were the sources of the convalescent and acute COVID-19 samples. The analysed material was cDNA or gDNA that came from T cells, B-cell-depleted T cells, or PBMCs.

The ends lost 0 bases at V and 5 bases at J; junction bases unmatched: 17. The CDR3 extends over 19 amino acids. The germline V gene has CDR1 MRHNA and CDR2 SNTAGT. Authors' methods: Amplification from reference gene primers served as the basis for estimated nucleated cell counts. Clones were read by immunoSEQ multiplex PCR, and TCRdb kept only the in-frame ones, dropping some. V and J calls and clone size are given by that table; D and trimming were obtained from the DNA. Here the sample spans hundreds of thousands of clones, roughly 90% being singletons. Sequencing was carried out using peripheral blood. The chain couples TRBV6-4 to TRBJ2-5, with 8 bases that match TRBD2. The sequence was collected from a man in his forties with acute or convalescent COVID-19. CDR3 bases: TGTGCCAGCAGTGACTCCGACGGAACCGGGACTAGACCCTCGGAGACCCAGTACTTC. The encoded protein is CASSDSDGTGTRPSETQYF.